The rows below give T cell receptor beta chains drawn from one sample of a study of brain T cells in children with intractable seizures. Clones were read by immunoSEQ multiplex PCR, and TCRdb kept only the in-frame ones, dropping some. The table lists tens of thousands of clones, about 96% of them singletons, with 0.3% to 0.4% in the top ten. The input for sequencing was peripheral blood, taken at surgery. These TCRs come from a boy in the first two years of life with focal cortical dysplasia and intractable seizures. Both conserved end residues are trimmed from each CDR3. Size is stated for part of the rows, as once, few or many counts, or as a class when the clone is expanded.

clone_size: -
v_call: TRBV19
j_call: TRBJ1-6
cdr3_aa: ASSISRAYNSPLH

clone_size: once
v_call: TRBV24-1
j_call: TRBJ2-3
cdr3_aa: ATSDLAGAADTQY

clone_size: -
v_call: TRBV7-2
j_call: TRBJ1-5
cdr3_aa: ASRPSPSNQPQH

clone_size: -
v_call: TRBV7-2
j_call: TRBJ1-6
cdr3_aa: ASSSRAGSSYNSPLH

clone_size: -
v_call: TRBV2
j_call: TRBJ1-1
cdr3_aa: ASSVWNTEAF

clone_size: -
v_call: TRBV7-9
j_call: TRBJ2-6
cdr3_aa: ASSLLPFGGSGANVLT

clone_size: -
v_call: TRBV6-2/TRBV6-3
j_call: TRBJ1-5
cdr3_aa: ASSRQGRSNQPQH

clone_size: -
v_call: TRBV20-1
j_call: TRBJ2-7
cdr3_aa: SARAGYEQY

clone_size: -
v_call: TRBV12-5
j_call: TRBJ2-3
cdr3_aa: ASGLETKTSLKSTSTDTQY

clone_size: -
v_call: TRBV7-2
j_call: TRBJ2-5
cdr3_aa: ASSLALIAGLQETQY

clone_size: -
v_call: TRBV28
j_call: TRBJ2-7
cdr3_aa: ASSLYYEQY

clone_size: -
v_call: TRBV9
j_call: TRBJ1-3
cdr3_aa: ASSVEGGSGNTIY

clone_size: few
v_call: TRBV18
j_call: TRBJ1-6
cdr3_aa: ASSPATGRDSPLH

clone_size: -
v_call: TRBV7-2
j_call: TRBJ2-7
cdr3_aa: ASSLGTGRGYEQY

clone_size: -
v_call: TRBV4-1
j_call: TRBJ2-3
cdr3_aa: ASSQGGLSTDTQY

clone_size: -
v_call: TRBV7-6
j_call: TRBJ2-5
cdr3_aa: ASSSTLRLQETQY

clone_size: -
v_call: TRBV12-3/TRBV12-4
j_call: TRBJ1-1
cdr3_aa: ASSLIATEAF

clone_size: -
v_call: TRBV3-1/TRBV3-2
j_call: TRBJ1-2
cdr3_aa: ASSQDRDNYGYT

clone_size: -
v_call: TRBV7-2
j_call: TRBJ2-1
cdr3_aa: ASSFRGGHNEQF

clone_size: -
v_call: TRBV5-5
j_call: TRBJ2-1
cdr3_aa: ASSGYGNEQF

clone_size: -
v_call: TRBV11-2
j_call: TRBJ2-5
cdr3_aa: ASRSTGESQETQY

clone_size: -
v_call: TRBV2
j_call: TRBJ1-5
cdr3_aa: AADSGRGIYSNQPQH

clone_size: -
v_call: TRBV7-2
j_call: TRBJ2-1
cdr3_aa: ASSVDLGRIYNEQF

clone_size: -
v_call: TRBV27
j_call: TRBJ2-6
cdr3_aa: ASSRGDSISGANVLT

clone_size: -
v_call: TRBV3-1/TRBV3-2
j_call: TRBJ1-3
cdr3_aa: ASSRQPRGNTIY

clone_size: once
v_call: TRBV24-1
j_call: TRBJ1-2
cdr3_aa: ATSDLGGYT

clone_size: -
v_call: TRBV5-4
j_call: TRBJ2-1
cdr3_aa: ASREAYYNEQF

clone_size: -
v_call: TRBV25-1
j_call: TRBJ2-7
cdr3_aa: ASSVGTEPYEQY

clone_size: -
v_call: TRBV4-3
j_call: TRBJ1-4
cdr3_aa: ASSQDGYGREKLF

clone_size: -
v_call: TRBV5-1
j_call: TRBJ2-1
cdr3_aa: ASSLNREHEQF

clone_size: -
v_call: TRBV6-5
j_call: TRBJ2-1
cdr3_aa: ASRRGITYNEQF

clone_size: -
v_call: TRBV28
j_call: TRBJ2-4
cdr3_aa: ASSFPGQGNIQY

clone_size: -
v_call: TRBV6-5
j_call: TRBJ1-5
cdr3_aa: ASSPKVGPQH

clone_size: -
v_call: TRBV5-4
j_call: TRBJ2-7
cdr3_aa: ASSFGAGGYEQY

clone_size: -
v_call: TRBV19
j_call: TRBJ2-3
cdr3_aa: ASSSHSDTQY

clone_size: -
v_call: TRBV25-1
j_call: TRBJ2-3
cdr3_aa: ASSEALRERPDTQY

clone_size: few
v_call: TRBV9
j_call: TRBJ2-7
cdr3_aa: ASSVAPGIFYEQY